Shown below are 31 T cell receptor beta chains from a single sample sequenced in a study of T cell responses to AZD1222 COVID-19 vaccine. TCRdb's copy holds only in-frame clones and misses some; the assay was immunoSEQ multiplex PCR. The table has 150,000 or so clones, roughly nine tenths seen once. Sequencing used peripheral blood, obtained 28 days after the second AZD1222 dose. Receptor source: an adult who received the AZD1222 COVID-19 vaccine.

V is TRBV5-8 and J is TRBJ1-5; the D is unclear. The CDR3 has 18 residues. From germline, CDR1 is SGHTS and CDR2 YDEGEE. V lost 2 bases, J lost 0 bases, and 18 bases lay in between. In nucleotides, the CDR3 is TGTGCCAGCAGCTTTTTGGACTCAACGGTCTATAGCAATCAGCCCCAGCATTTT. This gives the protein CASSFLDSTVYSNQPQHF. Supplemented by reference TRBV5-8 and TRBJ1-5, the full variable domain reads EAGVTQSPTHLIKTRGQQATLRCSPISGHTSVYWYQQALGLGLQFLLWYDEGEERNRGNFPPRFSGRQFPNYSSELNVNALELEDSALYLCASSFLDSTVYSNQPQHFGDGTRLSIL.

The rearrangement uses TRBV19 and TRBJ1-2; no firm D call. The CDR3 totals 12 residues. V was pared by 6 bases and J by 8 bases, with 13 bases between. Germline CDR1 reads LNHDA; CDR2 reads SQIVND (reference sequence). CDR3 protein: CASRGVGNGYTF. In DNA form, the CDR3 reads TGTGCCAGTAGAGGAGTCGGGAACGGCTACACCTTC.

V usage is TRBV5-6 and J usage is TRBJ1-4; maybe TRBD1 (5 bases). Trimming took 0 bases from V and 7 from J, leaving 13 bases between them. From germline, CDR1 is SGHDT and CDR2 YYEEEE. This CDR3 is built from 15 residues. For the CDR3, the DNA is TGTGCCAGCAGCTTGGCTGGGGGAAAAGGTGAAAAACTGTTTTTT. Translation: CASSLAGGKGEKLFF. The whole variable domain, remainder taken from reference TRBV5-6 and TRBJ1-4, is DAGVTQSPTHLIKTRGQQVTLRCSPKSGHDTVSWYQQALGQGPQFIFQYYEEEERQRGNFPDRFSGHQFPNYSSELNVNALLLGDSALYLCASSLAGGKGEKLFFGSGTQLSVL.

This chain joins TRBV19 and TRBJ1-5; D is unclear. This CDR3 comprises 12 residues. Germline CDR1 and CDR2: LNHDA and SQIVND (reference sequence). Trimming took off 7 bases at V and 0 bases at J, with 4 bases between the two ends. The CDR3: CASNRSNQPQHF. The CDR3 DNA sequence: TGTGCCAGTAATCGTAGCAATCAGCCCCAGCATTTT.

The genes are TRBV3-1 (or the pseudogene TRBV3-2) and TRBJ1-6; 7 bases align to TRBD1. V dropped 3 bases and J dropped 10; count of bases not matched to a gene: 12. CDR3 length: 16 residues. The germline CDR1 and CDR2 sequences are LGHDT and YNNKEL (reference sequence). CDR3 DNA: TGTGCCAGCAGCCATTTCCAGGGGGGGGTGAGGTCACCCCTCCACTTT. Translating gives CASSHFQGGVRSPLHF.

V gene TRBV7-9 combines with J gene TRBJ2-7; 9 nucleotides align to TRBD1. CDR3 size: 13 residues. The germline V gene has CDR1 SEHNR and CDR2 FQNEAQ (reference sequence). V lost 5 bases and J lost 10; bases outside the gene matches: 9. In DNA form, the CDR3 reads TGTGCCAGCAGCGGTCCCGGGACAGGGTTTCAGTACTTC. This sequence encodes CASSGPGTGFQYF.

The V and J genes are TRBV29-1 and TRBJ1-2; 9 positions agree with TRBD1. V lost 8 bases, J lost 8 bases, and 12 bases stayed unmatched. The CDR3 spans 13 residues. CDR1 and CDR2 (germline): SQVTM, ANQGSEA. The CDR3 region is CSSASQGAGGYTF. The CDR3 nucleotides are TGCAGCTCGGCTTCACAGGGGGCGGGAGGCTACACCTTC.

This clone was picked up one time. V gene TRBV24-1 combines with J gene TRBJ2-2; 10 bases fit TRBD1. Trimming removed 4 bases from V and 7 bases from J; junction bases left unmatched: 11. The CDR3 contains 17 residues. Germline lookup yields CDR1 KGHDR and CDR2 SFDVKD. CDR3 loop: CATSDPETGGWDGELFF. The DNA of the CDR3 is TGTGCCACCAGTGACCCCGAGACAGGGGGCTGGGACGGGGAGCTGTTTTTT.

This clone was counted once. This chain links TRBV9 with TRBJ1-2; no firm D call. This CDR3 region has 15 residues. CDR1 and CDR2 (germline): SGDLS, YYNGEE. Trimming took off 3 bases at V and 1 base at J, with 13 bases between the two ends. The CDR3 protein is CASSANGIGNYGYTF. The CDR3 DNA is TGTGCCAGCAGCGCCAACGGAATTGGTAACTATGGCTACACCTTC.

The rearrangement joins TRBV6-4 to TRBJ2-1, with a tentative D call TRBD2 (5 bases). In germline, CDR1 is MRHNA, CDR2 SNTAGT. The CDR3 length is 13 residues. The V end was cut by 3 bases, the J end by 10 bases, with 13 bases between. CDR3 in amino acids: CASSDSAGFEQFF. The CDR3 coding sequence is TGTGCCAGCAGTGATTCGGCGGGTTTCGAGCAGTTCTTC.

This rearrangement joins TRBV18 to TRBJ1-5; possibly TRBD1 for D (5 bases). The CDR3 covers 15 residues. In germline, CDR1 is KGHSH, CDR2 LQKENI. V lost 1 base to trimming and J lost 7 bases, with 14 bases between them. This chain's CDR3 is CASSPLQGIGQPQHF. The CDR3 DNA sequence: TGTGCCAGCTCACCACTCCAGGGTATCGGCCAGCCCCAGCATTTT.

The rearrangement uses TRBV7-6 and TRBJ2-7; TRBD1 agrees at 7 bases. Germline V gene data show CDR1 as SGHVS and CDR2 as FNYEAQ. CDR3 length equals 15 residues. The V and J ends lost 5 bases and 0 bases, in that order; junction bases with no gene match: 7. CDR3 in DNA: TGTGCCAGCAGCGGCAGGACAGGAAGCTCCTACGAGCAGTACTTC. This gives the protein CASSGRTGSSYEQYF.

V usage is TRBV2 and J usage is TRBJ1-5, with D maybe TRBD1 (6 bases). The germline V and J ends were trimmed by 5 bases and 7 bases, with 12 bases remaining between them. The CDR3 spans 13 residues. Germline assignment: CDR1 SNHLY and CDR2 FYNNEI. The CDR3 nucleotides read TGTGCCAGCAGTCCGACAGGAGGGCAGCCCCAGCATTTT. It yields the protein CASSPTGGQPQHF.

V gene TRBV7-9 combines with J gene TRBJ2-7; the D call may be TRBD1 or TRBD2 (5 bases each). This CDR3 is 11 amino acids long. The V end lost 5 bases, the J end lost 9 bases, and 11 bases lay between the germline ends. The V gene's germline CDR1 is SEHNR and CDR2 FQNEAQ (reference sequence). The CDR3: CASSRDVGQYF. In nucleotides, the CDR3 is TGTGCCAGCAGCCGGGACGTTGGGCAGTACTTC.

V is TRBV28 and J is TRBJ2-7; D is uncertain. Between the trimmed V and J ends, which lost 6 bases and 6 bases, there was a span of 12 bases. Germline-derived CDR1 and CDR2 are MDHEN and SYDVKM. The CDR3 runs 12 residues. The CDR3 loop is CASSTLGFEQYF. The CDR3, as DNA: TGTGCCAGCAGCACCCTGGGTTTCGAGCAGTACTTC.

This chain uses TRBV18 with TRBJ2-7; no reliable D call. Between the trimmed V and J ends, which lost 3 bases and 6 bases, there was a span of 12 bases. CDR1 KGHSH and CDR2 LQKENI come from the germline V gene. The CDR3 sequence is 13 residues long. The CDR3 is CASSPRSSGEQYF. The CDR3 nucleotides are TGTGCCAGCTCACCCAGGTCCTCGGGCGAGCAGTACTTC. Combining the CDR3 with reference TRBV18 and TRBJ2-7 gives the whole variable domain NAGVMQNPRHLVRRRGQEARLRCSPMKGHSHVYWYRQLPEEGLKFMVYLQKENIIDESGMPKERFSAEFPKEGPSILRIQQVVRGDSAAYFCASSPRSSGEQYFGPGTRLTVT.

V is TRBV6-5 and J is TRBJ2-7, with D possibly being TRBD2 (6 bases). The CDR3 runs 16 residues. CDR1 and CDR2 (germline): MNHEY, SVGAGI. Trimming removed 0 bases from V and 0 bases from J, with 12 bases in between. The CDR3 DNA follows: TGTGCCAGCAGTTACTCAACGACTAGGCTCTCCTACGAGCAGTACTTC. Translation gives CASSYSTTRLSYEQYF.

The rearrangement joins TRBV18 to TRBJ1-2; D is perhaps TRBD1 (6 bases). The germline V and J ends were trimmed by 2 bases and 1 base, with 11 bases remaining between them. From germline, CDR1 is KGHSH and CDR2 LQKENI. This CDR3 is built from 15 residues. The chain's CDR3 is CASSPLTGINYGYTF. DNA for the CDR3: TGTGCCAGCTCACCATTGACAGGAATTAACTATGGCTACACCTTC.

J is TRBJ2-7 and V is TRBV6-2 or TRBV6-3; no clear D gene. The CDR3 consists of 15 residues. Germline V gene sequence: CDR1 MNHEY, CDR2 SVGEGT. Trimming left V 2 bases short and J 2 bases short, with 13 bases between. CDR3 protein: CASSYSGTTTYEQYF. CDR3 DNA sequence: TGTGCCAGCAGTTACAGTGGCACGACCACCTACGAGCAGTACTTC.

The chain is built from TRBV10-3 and TRBJ2-3; D is ambiguous. Looked up from germline, CDR1 is ENHRY and CDR2 is SYGVKD. V lost 3 bases and J lost 3, with 7 bases in between. CDR3 size: 13 residues. CDR3 nucleotide sequence: TGTGCCATCAGTGATTTGAAAACAGATACGCAGTATTTT. It yields the protein CAISDLKTDTQYF.

The chain is built from TRBV19 and TRBJ2-7; 14 bases are a match to TRBD2. The length of the CDR3 is 12 residues. Germline lookup yields CDR1 LNHDA and CDR2 SQIVND (reference sequence). The DNA for the CDR3 is TGTGCAACGACTAGCGGGGGGGGCGAGCAGTACTTC. This encodes CATTSGGGEQYF.

The chain joins TRBV4-3 to TRBJ1-5; D not certain. CDR1 LGHNA and CDR2 YSLEER come from the germline V gene. The V and J ends lost 1 base and 5 bases respectively, with 12 bases between them. The length of the CDR3 is 15 residues. CDR3 nucleotides: TGCGCCAGCAGCCAAGGGGGAGGTAATTATCAGCCCCAGCATTTT. Translated, it gives CASSQGGGNYQPQHF.

In its sample, this clone was seen once. The CDR3 protein is CASSFSLGVGEAFF. The CDR3 DNA reads TGTGCCAGCAGTTTTAGTCTAGGGGTCGGTGAAGCTTTCTTT. The chain carries TRBV27 and TRBJ1-1; a weak D match, TRBD1 (5 bases). Trimming took 3 bases from V and 7 from J, leaving 15 bases between them. Per germline, CDR1 MNHEY and CDR2 SMNVEV (reference sequence). There are 14 residues in the CDR3.

The gene calls are TRBV9 and TRBJ1-2; D might be TRBD1 (6 bases). Germline V gives CDR1 SGDLS, CDR2 YYNGEE. The length of the CDR3 is 12 residues. V was trimmed by 4 bases and J by 3 bases, leaving 7 bases between them. CDR3 residues: CASSKGDYGYTF. In DNA form, the CDR3 reads TGTGCCAGCAGCAAGGGGGACTATGGCTACACCTTC.

The J gene is TRBJ1-1, the V gene TRBV7-3; D uncertain. The CDR3 runs 13 residues. The germline V and J ends were trimmed by 3 bases and 6 bases, with 11 bases remaining between them. Germline values: CDR1 SGHTA, CDR2 FQGTGA. CDR3 DNA sequence: TGTGCCAGCAGCTTTCGGAGTGAATCTGAAGCTTTCTTT. Protein sequence: CASSFRSESEAFF. Using reference TRBV7-3 and TRBJ1-1 for the parts outside the CDR3, the full variable domain is GAGVSQTPSNKVTEKGKYVELRCDPISGHTALYWYRQSLGQGPEFLIYFQGTGAADDSGLPNDRFFAVRPEGSVSTLKIQRTERGDSAVYLCASSFRSESEAFFGQGTRLTVV.

The gene calls are TRBV4-2 and TRBJ2-7; D call uncertain. Trimming removed 3 bases from V and 7 bases from J, with 16 bases in between. Germline assignment: CDR1 LGHNA and CDR2 YNFKEQ. The CDR3 spans 14 residues. The CDR3 protein is CASSQAPALGEQYF. CDR3 sequence (DNA): TGTGCCAGCAGCCAGGCCCCGGCTCTCGGAGAGCAGTACTTC.

The chain has TRBV9 and TRBJ2-2, with a tentative D call TRBD2 (6 bases). The CDR3 totals 17 residues. The germline V gene has CDR1 SGDLS and CDR2 YYNGEE. V lost 0 bases and J lost 0, with 12 bases in between. The CDR3: CASSVALGGTNTGELFF. The CDR3 coding sequence is TGTGCCAGCAGCGTAGCTCTTGGGGGGACGAACACCGGGGAGCTGTTTTTT.

The rearrangement uses TRBV2 and TRBJ2-2; a weak D match, TRBD2 (6 bases). Trimming left V 2 bases short and J 2 bases short, with 15 bases between. This CDR3 comprises 17 residues. Germline CDR1 reads SNHLY; CDR2 reads FYNNEI. The CDR3 loop reads CASSERASSDNTGELFF. As DNA, the CDR3 is TGTGCCAGCAGTGAACGGGCATCTAGCGATAACACCGGGGAGCTGTTTTTT.

The chain couples TRBV28 to TRBJ2-6; maybe TRBD2 (6 bases). The V end lost 3 bases, the J end lost 1 base, and 19 bases lay between the germline ends. Germline V gene sequence: CDR1 MDHEN, CDR2 SYDVKM. CDR3 length: 19 amino acids. CDR3 DNA sequence: TGTGCCAGCAGTTTGCTCCGGGCCCGGGGGATATCTGGGGCCAACGTCCTGACTTTC. This sequence encodes CASSLLRARGISGANVLTF.

The genes are TRBV10-3 and TRBJ2-1; D remains unclear. This CDR3 contains 15 residues. CDR1 and CDR2 from the germline V gene are ENHRY and SYGVKD. V gave up 3 bases and J gave up 3 bases, with 12 bases separating them. CDR3: CAISDPPKSYNEQFF. CDR3 coding DNA: TGTGCCATCAGTGATCCGCCGAAAAGCTACAATGAGCAGTTCTTC.

CDR3 sequence reads: CASSQLGHRNTEAFF. The CDR3 DNA reads TGTGCCAGTAGTCAGTTGGGACACAGAAACACTGAAGCTTTCTTT. The chain joins TRBV19 to TRBJ1-1, with D possibly being TRBD1 (6 bases). V lost 5 bases to trimming and J lost 2 bases, with 15 bases between them. Looked up from germline, CDR1 is LNHDA and CDR2 is SQIVND (reference sequence). The CDR3 extends over 15 amino acids. The complete variable domain, with remaining parts taken from reference TRBV19 and TRBJ1-1, reads DGGITQSPKYLFRKEGQNVTLSCEQNLNHDAMYWYRQDPGQGLRLIYYSQIVNDFQKGDIAEGYSVSREKKESFPLTVTSAQKNPTAFYLCASSQLGHRNTEAFFGQGTRLTVV.